A selection of T cell receptor beta chains follows, all from one sample in a study of cytomegalovirus exposure and HLA in healthy donors. TCRdb's table, derived via immunoSEQ multiplex PCR, lists solely in-frame clones and lacks some. The repertoire includes 100,000 to 150,000 clones, around 71% of them detected once, and around 2.5% sits in the top ten. The sequenced sample was PBMCs. The receptors derive from a woman aged 55-75 years in good health and CMV-seropositive. Both conserved end residues are part of each CDR3.

V	J	CDR3
TRBV14	TRBJ2-3	CASSQVSGYTQYF
TRBV7-8	TRBJ2-2	CASSYDGRSGELFF
TRBV18	TRBJ2-1	CASSPTGDSYNEQFF
TRBV7-8	TRBJ1-1	CASSRYRASIGTEAFF
TRBV7-2	TRBJ2-7	CASSRGTGRSYEQYF
TRBV6-6	TRBJ1-1	CASSYTTTGNTEAFF
TRBV19	TRBJ2-7	CASSTPAGTRSYEQYF
TRBV5-1	TRBJ1-5	CASSPTGGGQPQHF
TRBV6-5	TRBJ1-1	CASSYSNRGVTEAFF
TRBV6-5	TRBJ1-1	CASSYRQAPNTEAFF
TRBV13	TRBJ1-1	CASSLAVQGGEAFF
TRBV11-2	TRBJ1-5	CASSPGRTGSNQPQHF
TRBV5-6	TRBJ2-5	CASSFEWRGMQETQYF
TRBV18	TRBJ2-7	CASSPPAGGMNEQYF
TRBV13	TRBJ1-1	CASSVSGTEAFF
TRBV5-1	TRBJ1-4	CASSFQGLGTNEKLFF
TRBV4-1	TRBJ1-1	CASSQGGQSTEAFF
TRBV2	TRBJ2-7	CASMEGTYEQYF
TRBV29-1	TRBJ1-6	CSVGDLRDSPLHF
TRBV14	TRBJ1-2	CASSPLGGPGGYTF
TRBV5-6	TRBJ2-7	CASSGTGVYEQYF
TRBV2	TRBJ1-1	CASTQGATNTEAFF
TRBV7-9	TRBJ1-1	CASSSVGRGVMNTEAFF
TRBV9	TRBJ1-3	CASSVAGGGNTIYF
TRBV27	TRBJ2-3	CASSFLGGSSTDTQYF
TRBV7-2	TRBJ2-7	CASSLYGQGGSYEQYF
TRBV27	TRBJ1-6	CAAKKLGAGDSPLHF
TRBV10-3	TRBJ1-2	CAISDTENYGYTF
TRBV6-5	TRBJ2-5	CASSWTGGYQETQYF
TRBV4-1	TRBJ1-1	CASSQRGDRGRTEAFF
TRBV7-9	TRBJ1-5	CASSFAGFGNQPQHF
TRBV19	TRBJ1-2	CASTTTGGTLNYGYTF
TRBV5-4	TRBJ2-7	CASSPWTGALEEQYF
TRBV19	TRBJ1-2	CASSMGLRRDTF
TRBV11-2	TRBJ2-3	CASNPGTGSDTQYF
TRBV7-9	TRBJ1-5	CASSLGEANQPQHF
TRBV4-2	TRBJ2-1	CASSQTSGEQFF
TRBV27	TRBJ2-7	CASSLLDSKPYEQYF
TRBV10-1	TRBJ2-7	CASSERTGGYVYEQYF
TRBV5-1	TRBJ2-2	CASSLPGTSWAGELFF
TRBV11-3	TRBJ2-1	CASSLGQYNEQFF
TRBV29-1	TRBJ1-2	CSVGQGNGYTF
TRBV5-1	TRBJ2-2	CASSLNRGNTGELFF